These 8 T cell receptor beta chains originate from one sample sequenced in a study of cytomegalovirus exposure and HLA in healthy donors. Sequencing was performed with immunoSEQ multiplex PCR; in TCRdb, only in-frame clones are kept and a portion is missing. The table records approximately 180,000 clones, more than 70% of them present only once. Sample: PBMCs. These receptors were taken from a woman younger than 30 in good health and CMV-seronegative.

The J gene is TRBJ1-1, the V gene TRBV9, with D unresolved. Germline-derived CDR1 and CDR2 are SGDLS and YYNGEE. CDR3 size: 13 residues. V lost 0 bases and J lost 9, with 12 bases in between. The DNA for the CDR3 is TGTGCCAGCAGCGTAGGGGGAGGCGGGAAAGCTTTCTTT. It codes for CASSVGGGGKAFF.

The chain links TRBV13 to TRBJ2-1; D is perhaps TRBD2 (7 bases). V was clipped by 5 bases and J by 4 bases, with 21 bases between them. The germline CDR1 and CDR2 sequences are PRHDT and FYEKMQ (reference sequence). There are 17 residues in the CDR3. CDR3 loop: CASSTQRGRGFYNEQFF. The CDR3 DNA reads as TGTGCCAGCAGCACCCAGCGGGGCAGGGGATTTTACAATGAGCAGTTCTTC.

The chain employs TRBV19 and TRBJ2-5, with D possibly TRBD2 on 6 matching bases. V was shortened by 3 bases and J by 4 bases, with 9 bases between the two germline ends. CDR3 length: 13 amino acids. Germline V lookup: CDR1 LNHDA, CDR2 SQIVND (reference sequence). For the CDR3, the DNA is TGTGCCAGTAGTATGGTGGGGGGAGAGACCCAGTACTTC. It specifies CASSMVGGETQYF. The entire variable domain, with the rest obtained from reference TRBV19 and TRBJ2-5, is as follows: DGGITQSPKYLFRKEGQNVTLSCEQNLNHDAMYWYRQDPGQGLRLIYYSQIVNDFQKGDIAEGYSVSREKKESFPLTVTSAQKNPTAFYLCASSMVGGETQYFGPGTRLLVL.

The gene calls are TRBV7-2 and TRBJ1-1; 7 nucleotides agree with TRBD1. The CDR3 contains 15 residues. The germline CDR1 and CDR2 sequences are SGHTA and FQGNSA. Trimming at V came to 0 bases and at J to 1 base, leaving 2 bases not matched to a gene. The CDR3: CASSLAGQKNTEAFF. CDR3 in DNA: TGTGCCAGCAGCTTAGCGGGACAGAAGAACACTGAAGCTTTCTTT.

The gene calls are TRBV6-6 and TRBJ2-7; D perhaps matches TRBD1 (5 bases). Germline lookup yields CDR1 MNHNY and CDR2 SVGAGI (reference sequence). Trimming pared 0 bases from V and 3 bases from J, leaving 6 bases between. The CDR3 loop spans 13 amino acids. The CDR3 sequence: CASSYSQGYEQYF. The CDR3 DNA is TGTGCCAGCAGTTACTCGCAGGGCTACGAGCAGTACTTC.

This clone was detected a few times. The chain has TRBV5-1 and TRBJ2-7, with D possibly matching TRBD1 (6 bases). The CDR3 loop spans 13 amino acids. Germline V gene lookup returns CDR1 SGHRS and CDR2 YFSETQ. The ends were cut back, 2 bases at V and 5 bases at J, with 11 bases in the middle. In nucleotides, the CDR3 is TGCGCCAGCAGCTTCCATACAGGGAACGAGCAGTACTTC. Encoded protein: CASSFHTGNEQYF.

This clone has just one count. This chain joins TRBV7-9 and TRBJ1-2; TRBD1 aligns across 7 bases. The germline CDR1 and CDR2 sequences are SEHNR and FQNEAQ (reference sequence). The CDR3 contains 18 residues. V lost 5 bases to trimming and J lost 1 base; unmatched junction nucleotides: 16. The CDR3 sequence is CASSTYRGDFESNYGYTF. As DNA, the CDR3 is TGTGCCAGCAGCACCTACAGGGGTGACTTCGAGAGTAACTATGGCTACACCTTC.

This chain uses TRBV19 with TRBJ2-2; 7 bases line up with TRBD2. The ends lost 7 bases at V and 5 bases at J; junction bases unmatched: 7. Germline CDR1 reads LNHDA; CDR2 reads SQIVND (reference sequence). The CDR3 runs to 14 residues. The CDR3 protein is CASNEGGITGELFF. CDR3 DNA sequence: TGTGCCAGTAATGAGGGAGGGATTACCGGGGAGCTGTTTTTT.